The T cell receptor (beta chain) described here comes from a study of early T cells in non-severe SARS-CoV-2 infection. A single record per CDR3 protein comes from TCRdb applying MiXCR to the 5' RACE reads. The table lists some 62,000 distinct CDR3 sequences, approximately 9% of them singletons. This clonotype was picked up many times. Germline values: CDR1 MNHEY, CDR2 SMNVEV (reference sequence). The CDR3 runs 16 residues. The germline V and J ends were trimmed by 5 bases and 3 bases, with 16 bases remaining between them. The clonotype originates from an adult who was a healthcare worker with PCR-confirmed SARS-CoV-2 infection or an uninfected control (not recorded which). The material sequenced was whole blood. The rearrangement links TRBV27 to TRBJ1-4; D ambiguous. CDR3 nucleotide sequence: TGTGCCAGCAGTCCGAAGGGATTTCAGGCTAATGAAAAACTGTTTTTT. Translated: CASSPKGFQANEKLFF.